This TCR beta chain was captured by sequencing in a study of T cell responses to AZD1222 COVID-19 vaccine. V lost 0 bases and J lost 5; bases outside the gene matches: 9. Germline assignment: CDR1 LNHNV and CDR2 YYDKDF (reference sequence). The CDR3 extends over 17 amino acids. This clone occurred once. Its cognate antigen is unknown. Profiling relied on immunoSEQ multiplex PCR, and the TCRdb table lists in-frame clones only, not all of them. The table records 100,000 to 150,000 clones, less than 95% of them present only once. Findings and caveats of the study: Donors were chiefly white British, with a greater number of females, and clonal diversity was perhaps underestimated.

The chain recombines TRBV15 with TRBJ2-2; 7 bases line up with TRBD1. Here the sequenced sample was peripheral blood, taken on day 0 of MenACWY control vaccination. This clonotype was sampled from an adult in good health. The CDR3 sequence: CATSRDSVRGLTGELFF. CDR3 nucleotide sequence: TGTGCCACCAGCAGAGATAGTGTCAGGGGGTTGACCGGGGAGCTGTTTTTT.